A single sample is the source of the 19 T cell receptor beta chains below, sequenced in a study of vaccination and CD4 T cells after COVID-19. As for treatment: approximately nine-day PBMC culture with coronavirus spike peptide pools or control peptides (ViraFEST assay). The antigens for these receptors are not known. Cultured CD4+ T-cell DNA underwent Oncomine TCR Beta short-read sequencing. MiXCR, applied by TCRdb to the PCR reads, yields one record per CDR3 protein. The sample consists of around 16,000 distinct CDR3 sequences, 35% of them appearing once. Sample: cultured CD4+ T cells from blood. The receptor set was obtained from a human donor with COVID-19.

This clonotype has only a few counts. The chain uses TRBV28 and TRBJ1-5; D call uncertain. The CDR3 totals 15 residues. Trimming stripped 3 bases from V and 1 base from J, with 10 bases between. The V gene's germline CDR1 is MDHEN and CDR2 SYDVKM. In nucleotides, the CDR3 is TGTGCCAGCAGTTTCCTAATGGGCAGCAATCAGCCCCAGCATTTT. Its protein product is CASSFLMGSNQPQHF.

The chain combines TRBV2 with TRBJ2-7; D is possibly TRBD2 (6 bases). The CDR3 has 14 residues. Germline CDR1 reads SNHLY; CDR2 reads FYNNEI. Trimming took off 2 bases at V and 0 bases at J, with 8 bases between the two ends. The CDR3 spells CASSEYGSSYEQYF. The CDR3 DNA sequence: TGTGCCAGCAGTGAATACGGGAGCTCCTACGAGCAGTACTTC.

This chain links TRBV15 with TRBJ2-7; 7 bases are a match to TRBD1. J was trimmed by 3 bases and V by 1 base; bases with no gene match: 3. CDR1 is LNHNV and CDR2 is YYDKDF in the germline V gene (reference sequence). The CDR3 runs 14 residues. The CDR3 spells CATSRGRTGYEQYF. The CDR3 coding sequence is TGTGCCACCAGCAGAGGGCGGACAGGCTACGAGCAGTACTTC.

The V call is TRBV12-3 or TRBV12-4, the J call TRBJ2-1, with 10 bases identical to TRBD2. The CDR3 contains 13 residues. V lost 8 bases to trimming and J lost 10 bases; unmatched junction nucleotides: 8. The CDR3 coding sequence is TGTGCCAGCTGGCTAGCGGGGGTAGGGGAGCAGTTCTTC. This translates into CASWLAGVGEQFF.

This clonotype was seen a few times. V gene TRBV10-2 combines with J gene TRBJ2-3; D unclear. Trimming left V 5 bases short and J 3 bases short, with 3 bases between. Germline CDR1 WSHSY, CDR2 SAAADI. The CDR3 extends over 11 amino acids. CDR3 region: CASSQTDTQYF. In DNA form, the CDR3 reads TGCGCCAGCAGTCAGACAGATACGCAGTATTTT.

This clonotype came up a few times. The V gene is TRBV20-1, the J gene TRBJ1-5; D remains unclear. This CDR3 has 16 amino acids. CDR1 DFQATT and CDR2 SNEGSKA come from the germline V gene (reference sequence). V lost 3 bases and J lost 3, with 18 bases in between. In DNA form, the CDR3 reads TGCAGTGCTAGCCGCGAGGGCCCCAGGTCCAATCAGCCCCAGCATTTT. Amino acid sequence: CSASREGPRSNQPQHF.

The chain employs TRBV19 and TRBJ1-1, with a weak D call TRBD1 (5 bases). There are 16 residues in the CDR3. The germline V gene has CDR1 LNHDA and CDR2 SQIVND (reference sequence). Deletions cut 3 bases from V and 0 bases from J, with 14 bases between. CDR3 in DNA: TGTGCCAGTAGTATCTGGTTGACAGCTTTGAACACTGAAGCTTTCTTT. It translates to CASSIWLTALNTEAFF.

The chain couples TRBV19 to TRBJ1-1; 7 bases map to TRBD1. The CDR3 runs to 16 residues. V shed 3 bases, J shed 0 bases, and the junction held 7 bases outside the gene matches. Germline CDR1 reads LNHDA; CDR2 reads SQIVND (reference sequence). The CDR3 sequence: CASSIRTGEMNTEAFF. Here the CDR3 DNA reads TGTGCCAGTAGTATCCGGACAGGTGAAATGAACACTGAAGCTTTCTTT.

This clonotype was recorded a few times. The CDR3 DNA reads as TGTGCCAGCAGCCCCCCCGTTGGCGGGAACTCCTATAATTCACCCCTCCACTTT. Translated: CASSPPVGGNSYNSPLHF. The rearrangement uses TRBV7-2 and TRBJ1-6; D is unresolved. Trimming stripped 5 bases from V and 0 bases from J, with 17 bases between. CDR3 length: 18 residues. The germline CDR1 and CDR2 sequences are SGHTA and FQGNSA.

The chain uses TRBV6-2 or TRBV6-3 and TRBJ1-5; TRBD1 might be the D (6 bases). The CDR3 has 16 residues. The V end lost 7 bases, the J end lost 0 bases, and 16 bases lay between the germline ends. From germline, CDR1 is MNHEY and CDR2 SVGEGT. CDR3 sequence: CASTIRGGNSNQPQHF. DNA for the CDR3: TGTGCCAGCACCATCAGGGGTGGGAATAGCAATCAGCCCCAGCATTTT.

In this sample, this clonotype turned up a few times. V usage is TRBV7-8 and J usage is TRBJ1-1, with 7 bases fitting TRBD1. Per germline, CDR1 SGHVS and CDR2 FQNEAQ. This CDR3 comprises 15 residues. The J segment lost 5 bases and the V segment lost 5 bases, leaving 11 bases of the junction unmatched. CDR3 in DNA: TGTGCCAGCAGCGCGTCAGGGGGTCGAGGGACTGAAGCTTTCTTT. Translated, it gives CASSASGGRGTEAFF.

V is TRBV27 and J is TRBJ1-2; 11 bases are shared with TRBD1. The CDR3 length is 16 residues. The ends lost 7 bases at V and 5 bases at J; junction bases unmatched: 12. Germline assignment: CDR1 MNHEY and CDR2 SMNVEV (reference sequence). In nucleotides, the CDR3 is TGTGCCAGCACCCCAGGAGGACAGGGGGCGCGGTATGGCTACACCTTC. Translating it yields CASTPGGQGARYGYTF.

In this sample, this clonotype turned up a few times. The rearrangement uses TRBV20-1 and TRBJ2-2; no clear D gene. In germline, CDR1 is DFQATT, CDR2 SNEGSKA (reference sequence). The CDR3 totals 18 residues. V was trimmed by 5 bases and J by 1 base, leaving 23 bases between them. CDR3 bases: TGCAGTGCTGTGGCCCCGGCTGGCCTAACCGGGAACACCGGGGAGCTGTTTTTT. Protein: CSAVAPAGLTGNTGELFF.

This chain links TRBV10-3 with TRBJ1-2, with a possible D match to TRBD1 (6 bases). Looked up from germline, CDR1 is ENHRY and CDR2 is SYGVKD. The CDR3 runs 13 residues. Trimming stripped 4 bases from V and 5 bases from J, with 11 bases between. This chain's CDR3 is CAISVAGQYGYTF. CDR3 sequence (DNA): TGTGCCATCAGTGTGGCGGGACAATATGGCTACACCTTC.

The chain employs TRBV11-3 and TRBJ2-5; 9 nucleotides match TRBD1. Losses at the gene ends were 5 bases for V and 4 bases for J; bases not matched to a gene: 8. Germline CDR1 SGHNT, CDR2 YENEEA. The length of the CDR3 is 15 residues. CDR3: CASSPGQGGRETQYF. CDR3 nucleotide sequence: TGTGCCAGCAGCCCGGGACAGGGCGGAAGAGAGACCCAGTACTTC.

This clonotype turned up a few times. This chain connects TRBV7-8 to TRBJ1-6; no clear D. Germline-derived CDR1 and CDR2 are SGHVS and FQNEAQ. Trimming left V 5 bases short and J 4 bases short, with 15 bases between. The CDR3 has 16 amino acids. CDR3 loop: CASSPLGEDYNSPLHF. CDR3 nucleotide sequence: TGTGCCAGCAGCCCCCTCGGGGAAGATTATAATTCACCCCTCCACTTT. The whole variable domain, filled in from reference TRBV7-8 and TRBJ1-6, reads GAGVSQSPRYKVAKRGQDVALRCDPISGHVSLFWYQQALGQGPEFLTYFQNEAQLDKSGLPSDRFFAERPEGSVSTLKIQRTQQEDSAVYLCASSPLGEDYNSPLHFGNGTRLTVT.

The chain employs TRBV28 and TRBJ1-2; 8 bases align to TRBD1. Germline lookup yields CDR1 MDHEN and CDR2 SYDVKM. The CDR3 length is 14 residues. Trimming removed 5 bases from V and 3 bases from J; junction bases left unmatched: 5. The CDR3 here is CASSGPGGDYGYTF. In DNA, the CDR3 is TGTGCCAGCAGTGGGCCAGGGGGCGACTATGGCTACACCTTC.

The CDR3: CASSPMSGANSPLHF. CDR3 bases: TGTGCCAGCTCACCAATGTCAGGCGCTAATTCACCCCTCCACTTT. The rearrangement links TRBV18 to TRBJ1-6; D remains unclear. Germline CDR1 is KGHSH and CDR2 is LQKENI. The CDR3 spans 15 residues. Trimming took 2 bases from V and 6 from J, leaving 11 bases between them.

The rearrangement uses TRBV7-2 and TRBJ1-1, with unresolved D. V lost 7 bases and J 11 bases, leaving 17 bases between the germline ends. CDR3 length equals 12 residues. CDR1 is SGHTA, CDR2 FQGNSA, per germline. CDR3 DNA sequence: TGTGCCAGCAACCAGGTGGGGTCGAGTGCTTTCTTT. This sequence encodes CASNQVGSSAFF.